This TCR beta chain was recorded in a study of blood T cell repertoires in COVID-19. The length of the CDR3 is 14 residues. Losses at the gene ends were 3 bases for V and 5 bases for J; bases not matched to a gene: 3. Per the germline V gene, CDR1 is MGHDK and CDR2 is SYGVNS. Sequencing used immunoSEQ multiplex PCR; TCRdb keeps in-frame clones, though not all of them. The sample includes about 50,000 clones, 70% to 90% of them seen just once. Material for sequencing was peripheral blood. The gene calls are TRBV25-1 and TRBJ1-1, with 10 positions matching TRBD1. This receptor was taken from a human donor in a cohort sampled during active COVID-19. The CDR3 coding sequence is TGTGCCAGCAGTGACTGGACAGGGGGTACTGAAGCTTTCTTT. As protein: CASSDWTGGTEAFF.